Listed here are 23 T cell receptor beta chains from one sample, sequenced in a study of T-cell reconstitution after alpha-beta-depleted transplantation in children. The TCRbeta library was prepared with unique molecular identifiers. TCRdb redid the calling of the PCR reads with MiXCR, one entry per CDR3 protein. The table has over 200,000 distinct CDR3 sequences, roughly 10% seen once; the top ten hold 5% to 7%. This material consisted of PBMCs from the stem cell graft donor, taken from the stem cell graft. The receptors here all came from a human donor who donated a stem cell graft to a child with acute lymphoblastic leukemia.

The rearrangement links TRBV5-1 to TRBJ1-6, with unresolved D. Trimming stripped 4 bases from V and 5 bases from J, with 13 bases between. This CDR3 spans 15 amino acids. CDR1 and CDR2 (germline): SGHRS, YFSETQ. The CDR3 sequence: CASSGNRDHNSPLHF. The CDR3 DNA reads as TGCGCCAGCAGCGGAAACCGGGATCATAATTCACCCCTCCACTTT.

This clonotype was counted ten times or more. Here the CDR3 reads CASGGRQETQYF. CDR3 bases: TGTGCCAGCGGCGGGAGGCAAGAGACCCAGTACTTC. The V call is TRBV6-5, the J call TRBJ2-5; 8 bases agree with TRBD2. Per germline, CDR1 MNHEY and CDR2 SVGAGI. V shed 8 bases and J 2 bases; nucleotides not matched to a gene: 1. The CDR3 spans 12 residues.

This rearrangement joins TRBV5-5 to TRBJ2-2, with D perhaps assigned TRBD1 or TRBD2 (5 bases each). Germline CDR1 is SGHKS and CDR2 is YYEKEE (reference sequence). The CDR3 is made up of 14 amino acids. Deletions cut 6 bases from V and 7 bases from J, with 16 bases between. The CDR3 DNA follows: TGTGCCAGCACCTACCTGGGACGGGGCGGGGAGCTGTTTTTT. Translation: CASTYLGRGGELFF.

This clonotype was seen repeatedly, ten times or more. V is TRBV7-9 and J is TRBJ2-4; tentative D call: TRBD1 (6 bases). Looked up from germline, CDR1 is SEHNR and CDR2 is FQNEAQ (reference sequence). V lost 4 bases to trimming and J lost 0 bases, with 13 bases between them. The CDR3 totals 16 residues. The CDR3 DNA reads TGTGCCAGCAGCTCGACAGGACCCAAAGCCAAAAACATTCAGTACTTC. Translating it yields CASSSTGPKAKNIQYF.

The chain combines TRBV5-6 with TRBJ2-1, with no clear D. Trimming removed 2 bases at V and 3 bases at J, with 12 bases between. The CDR3 is 15 amino acids. CDR1 SGHDT and CDR2 YYEEEE come from the germline V gene. CDR3 amino acids: CASSFRADFYNEQFF. The CDR3 nucleotides are TGTGCCAGCAGCTTTAGGGCGGATTTCTACAATGAGCAGTTCTTC.

The chain has TRBV24-1 and TRBJ2-3, with a possible D match to TRBD2 (6 bases). CDR3 size: 17 residues. V gave up 4 bases and J gave up 3 bases, with 19 bases separating them. From germline, CDR1 is KGHDR and CDR2 SFDVKD. CDR3 in DNA: TGTGCCACCAGTGACCCCTCCTTCGGGGGTGGGACAGATACGCAGTATTTT. Its protein is CATSDPSFGGGTDTQYF.

The chain carries TRBV27 and TRBJ2-7; TRBD2 might be the D (5 bases). CDR1 MNHEY and CDR2 SMNVEV come from the germline V gene (reference sequence). This CDR3 region has 15 residues. Trimming removed 3 bases from V and 5 bases from J, with 17 bases in between. CDR3 bases: TGTGCCAGCAGTTTTGAGGGTGGGATCACGGACGAGCAGTACTTC. Encoded protein: CASSFEGGITDEQYF.

CDR3 sequence: CASSLPEDQSYEQYF. In DNA, the CDR3 is TGTGCCAGCAGCTTACCCGAGGACCAGTCCTACGAGCAGTACTTC. The chain uses TRBV7-8 and TRBJ2-7, with D unclear. The CDR3 has 15 residues. The V end lost 2 bases, the J end lost 1 base, and 12 bases lay between the germline ends. The germline V gene encodes CDR1 SGHVS and CDR2 FQNEAQ.

The chain is built from TRBV24-1 and TRBJ1-1; D ambiguous. V was clipped by 5 bases and J by 6 bases, with 6 bases between them. Germline V CDR1 and CDR2: KGHDR, SFDVKD. The CDR3 has 11 residues. CDR3 DNA sequence: TGTGCCACCAGTGCGGGCGCTGAAGCTTTCTTT. This codes for CATSAGAEAFF.

This chain links TRBV5-6 with TRBJ2-1; D not certain. Trimming removed 2 bases at V and 6 bases at J, with 12 bases between. The CDR3 loop spans 14 amino acids. The V gene's germline CDR1 is SGHDT and CDR2 YYEEEE. The CDR3 is CASSFNGRSNEQFF. Written as DNA, the CDR3 is TGTGCCAGCAGCTTCAACGGCAGGTCCAATGAGCAGTTCTTC.

The table lists this clonotype with a few counts. V and J are TRBV12-3 or TRBV12-4 and TRBJ1-2; D not resolved. Trimming cost V 6 bases and J 1 base, with 18 bases left between them. CDR3 size: 16 residues. The CDR3 loop reads CASSPNWGRVNYGYTF. In DNA form, the CDR3 reads TGTGCCAGCAGCCCAAATTGGGGAAGAGTTAACTATGGCTACACCTTC.

This clonotype occurred a few times. The rearrangement joins TRBV5-1 to TRBJ1-2; D ambiguous. V gave up 4 bases and J gave up 0 bases, with 16 bases separating them. This CDR3 comprises 16 residues. Germline V gives CDR1 SGHRS, CDR2 YFSETQ. The CDR3 bases are TGCGCCAGCAGCCTACTCCCCCGGGGAGCTAACTATGGCTACACCTTC. Translating gives CASSLLPRGANYGYTF. The full variable domain, in which reference TRBV5-1 and TRBJ1-2 provide the parts outside the CDR3, is KAGVTQTPRYLIKTRGQQVTLSCSPISGHRSVSWYQQTPGQGLQFLFEYFSETQRNKGNFPGRFSGRQFSNSRSEMNVSTLELGDSALYLCASSLLPRGANYGYTFGSGTRLTVV.

This clonotype was counted at least ten times. The rearrangement uses TRBV5-4 and TRBJ1-2; D remains ambiguous. Germline CDR1 reads SGHNT; CDR2 reads YYREEE (reference sequence). The CDR3 contains 13 residues. Trimming removed 0 bases from V and 4 bases from J, with 7 bases in between. CDR3 residues: CASSLGATYGYTF. CDR3 coding DNA: TGTGCCAGCAGCTTGGGGGCAACCTATGGCTACACCTTC.

This clonotype was seen at least ten times. The rearrangement links TRBV20-1 to TRBJ1-2; 7 nucleotides align to TRBD1. The CDR3 consists of 12 residues. Germline assignment: CDR1 DFQATT and CDR2 SNEGSKA (reference sequence). The V gene end was trimmed by 0 bases and the J gene end by 9 bases; junction bases not matched to a gene: 4. CDR3 nucleotides: TGCAGTGCTAGAGAACAGGGGCAGAGCTACACCTTC. Its protein is CSAREQGQSYTF.

The chain joins TRBV7-1 to TRBJ2-5; no clear D. TRBV7-1 is assigned to the ORF class and has an uncertain function. CDR3 length: 14 amino acids. Trimming left V 5 bases short and J 7 bases short, with 17 bases between. The CDR3 here is CASSPALVGGTQYF. CDR3 nucleotide sequence: TGTGCCAGCAGCCCTGCGCTGGTTGGCGGGACCCAGTACTTC.

CDR3 sequence: CSARDWWEVNTEAFF. CDR3 coding DNA: TGCAGTGCTAGAGATTGGTGGGAGGTGAACACTGAAGCTTTCTTT. The rearrangement joins TRBV20-1 to TRBJ1-1, with D unresolved. Germline V gene data show CDR1 as DFQATT and CDR2 as SNEGSKA (reference sequence). V was cut by 0 bases and J by 0 bases, with 11 bases left in between. CDR3 length: 15 amino acids.

This clonotype was seen ten or more times. V and J are TRBV18 and TRBJ1-2; 7 bases align to TRBD1. V shed 10 bases and J 2 bases; nucleotides not matched to a gene: 7. Germline V gene lookup returns CDR1 KGHSH and CDR2 LQKENI. CDR3 length: 13 amino acids. As DNA, the CDR3 is TGTGCCACCGAACCACAGGGGAACTATGGCTACACCTTC. Amino acid sequence: CATEPQGNYGYTF. The full variable domain, with the rest looked up from reference TRBV18 and TRBJ1-2, is NAGVMQNPRHLVRRRGQEARLRCSPMKGHSHVYWYRQLPEEGLKFMVYLQKENIIDESGMPKERFSAEFPKEGPSILRIQQVVRGDSAAYFCATEPQGNYGYTFGSGTRLTVV.

This clonotype was detected a few times. The chain recombines TRBV9 with TRBJ1-5; D possibly corresponds to TRBD1 (6 bases). Germline V gene lookup returns CDR1 SGDLS and CDR2 YYNGEE. V shed 4 bases and J shed 3 bases, with 17 bases lying between them. There are 16 residues in the CDR3. The DNA of the CDR3 is TGTGCCAGCAGCCCAGGGGCAGGGAGCTCCAATCAGCCCCAGCATTTT. Amino acid sequence: CASSPGAGSSNQPQHF.

This clonotype was counted ten times or more. The V call is TRBV29-1, the J call TRBJ2-1; D unresolved. Germline CDR1 and CDR2: SQVTM and ANQGSEA. The CDR3 has 12 amino acids. Trimming pared 2 bases from V and 7 bases from J, leaving 9 bases between. DNA of the CDR3: TGCAGCGTTGAAACAGTCGGAAATGAGCAGTTCTTC. Amino acid sequence: CSVETVGNEQFF.

The chain joins TRBV3-1 to TRBJ1-6; D not certain. The CDR3 sequence is 15 residues long. Germline values: CDR1 LGHDT, CDR2 YNNKEL (reference sequence). The V and J ends lost 1 base and 0 bases respectively, with 4 bases between them. CDR3 bases: TGTGCCAGCAGCCAAGGGAGCTCCTATAATTCACCCCTCCACTTT. Protein: CASSQGSSYNSPLHF.

This clonotype was recorded many times. This chain links TRBV21-1 with TRBJ2-2. TRBV21-1 is shown as a pseudogene. This CDR3 region has 12 residues. The CDR3 DNA reads TGTGCCAGCACCCTAGACACCGGGGAGCTGTTTTTT. It specifies CASTLDTGELFF.

This clonotype occurred many times. J is TRBJ2-1 and V is TRBV14; a possible D gene is TRBD1 (5 bases). This CDR3 has 16 residues. Trimming took off 2 bases at V and 10 bases at J, with 21 bases between the two ends. Germline V lookup: CDR1 SGHDN, CDR2 FVKESK. CDR3 in DNA: TGTGCCAGCAGCCAATCTTCGGGCAGGGCCTACGAAGAGCAGTTCTTC. This gives the protein CASSQSSGRAYEEQFF. The variable domain in full, completed from reference TRBV14 and TRBJ2-1, reads EAGVTQFPSHSVIEKGQTVTLRCDPISGHDNLYWYRRVMGKEIKFLLHFVKESKQDESGMPNNRFLAERTGGTYSTLKVQPAELEDSGVYFCASSQSSGRAYEEQFFGPGTRLTVL.

The chain carries TRBV5-1 and TRBJ1-2; D unresolved. Trimming took off 4 bases at V and 1 base at J, with 8 bases between the two ends. The germline V gene encodes CDR1 SGHRS and CDR2 YFSETQ. The CDR3 length is 13 residues. The CDR3 DNA reads as TGCGCCAGCAGCCAGTCCATTAACTATGGCTACACCTTC. Translation gives CASSQSINYGYTF.